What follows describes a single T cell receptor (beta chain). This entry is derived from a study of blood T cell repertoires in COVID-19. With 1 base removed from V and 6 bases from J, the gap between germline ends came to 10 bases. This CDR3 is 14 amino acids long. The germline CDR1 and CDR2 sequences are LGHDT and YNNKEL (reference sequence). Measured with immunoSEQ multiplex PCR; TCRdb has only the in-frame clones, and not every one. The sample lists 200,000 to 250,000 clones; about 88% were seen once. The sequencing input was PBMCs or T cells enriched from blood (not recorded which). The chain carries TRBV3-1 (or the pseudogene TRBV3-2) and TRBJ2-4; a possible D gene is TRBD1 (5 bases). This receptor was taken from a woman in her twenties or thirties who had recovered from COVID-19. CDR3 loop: CASSQVQGVNIQYF. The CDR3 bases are TGTGCCAGCAGCCAAGTTCAGGGCGTAAACATTCAGTACTTC.